This T cell receptor beta chain was documented in a study of cytomegalovirus exposure and HLA in healthy donors. General observations from the study: Among the CMV-associated chains, three were confirmed in vitro as specific for CMV antigens. While the bulk of TCR sequences proved rare, some public TCRs turned up in many donors.

V gave up 1 base and J gave up 2 bases, with 9 bases separating them. Germline V CDR1 and CDR2: SEHNR, FQNEAQ (reference sequence). There are 15 residues in the CDR3. The study drew the donors from its approximately 120-subject validation cohort, separate from the roughly 710-subject first cohort. For this clone: As yet, its antigen is unknown.

Some clones are missing from TCRdb's copy, which holds only in-frame ones; the method was immunoSEQ multiplex PCR. The sample lists more than 60,000 clones, 85% to 90% occurring once. The material sequenced was PBMCs. This sequence joins TRBV7-9 and TRBJ2-4; a possible D gene is TRBD1 (6 bases). The origin of this receptor is a woman between 18 and 29 years old in good health and CMV-seronegative. The CDR3 coding sequence is TGTGCCAGCAGCTTAGATGGGACAACCAAAAACATTCAGTACTTC. Protein product: CASSLDGTTKNIQYF. The entire variable domain, with the rest obtained from reference TRBV7-9 and TRBJ2-4, is as follows: DTGVSQNPRHKITKRGQNVTFRCDPISEHNRLYWYRQTLGQGPEFLTYFQNEAQLEKSRLLSDRFSAERPKGSFSTLEIQRTEQGDSAMYLCASSLDGTTKNIQYFGAGTRLSVL.